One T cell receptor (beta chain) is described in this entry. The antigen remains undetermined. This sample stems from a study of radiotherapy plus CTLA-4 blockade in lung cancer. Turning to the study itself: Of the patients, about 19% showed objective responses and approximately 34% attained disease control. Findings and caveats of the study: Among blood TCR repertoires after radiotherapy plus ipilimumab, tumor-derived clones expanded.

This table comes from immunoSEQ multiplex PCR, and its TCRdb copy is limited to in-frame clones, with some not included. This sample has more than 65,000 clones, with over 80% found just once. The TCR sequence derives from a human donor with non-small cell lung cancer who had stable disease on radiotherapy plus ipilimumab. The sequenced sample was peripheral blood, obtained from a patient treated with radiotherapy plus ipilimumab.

This chain's CDR3 is CASSKLSSWETQYF. For the CDR3, the DNA is TGTGCCAGTAGTAAACTCAGTAGTTGGGAGACCCAGTACTTC. The chain employs TRBV19 and TRBJ2-5; the D is unclear. The CDR3 is 14 amino acids. CDR1 and CDR2 from the germline V gene are LNHDA and SQIVND (reference sequence). V lost 4 bases to trimming and J lost 5 bases, with 14 bases between them.